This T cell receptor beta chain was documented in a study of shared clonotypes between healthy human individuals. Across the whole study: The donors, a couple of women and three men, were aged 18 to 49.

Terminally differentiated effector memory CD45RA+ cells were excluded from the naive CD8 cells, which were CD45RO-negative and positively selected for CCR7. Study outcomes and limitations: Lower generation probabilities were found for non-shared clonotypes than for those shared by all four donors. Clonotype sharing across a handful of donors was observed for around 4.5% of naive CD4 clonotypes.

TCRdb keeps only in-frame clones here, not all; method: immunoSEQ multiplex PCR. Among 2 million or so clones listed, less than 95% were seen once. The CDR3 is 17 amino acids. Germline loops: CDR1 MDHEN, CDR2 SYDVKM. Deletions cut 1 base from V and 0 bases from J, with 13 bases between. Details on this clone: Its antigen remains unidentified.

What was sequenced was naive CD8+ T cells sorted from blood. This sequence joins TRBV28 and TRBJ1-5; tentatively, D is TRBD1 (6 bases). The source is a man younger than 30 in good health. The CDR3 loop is CASSLYRGTNSNQPQHF. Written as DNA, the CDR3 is TGTGCCAGCAGTTTATATAGGGGGACAAATAGCAATCAGCCCCAGCATTTT.